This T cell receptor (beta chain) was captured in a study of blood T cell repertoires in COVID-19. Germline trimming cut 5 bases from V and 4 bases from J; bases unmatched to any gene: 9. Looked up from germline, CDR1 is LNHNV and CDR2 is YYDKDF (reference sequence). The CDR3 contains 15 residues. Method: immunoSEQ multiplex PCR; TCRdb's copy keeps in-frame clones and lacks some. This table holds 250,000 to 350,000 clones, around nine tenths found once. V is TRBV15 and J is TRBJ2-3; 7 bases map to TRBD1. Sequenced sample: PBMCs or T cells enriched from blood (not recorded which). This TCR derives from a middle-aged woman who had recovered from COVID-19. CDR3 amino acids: CATSRGQAVADTQYF. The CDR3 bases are TGTGCCACCAGCCGCGGACAGGCAGTGGCAGATACGCAGTATTTT.